Listed below are T cell receptor beta chains from one sample, sequenced in a study of spatial heterogeneity in lung cancer. TCRdb redid the calling of the 5' RACE reads with MiXCR, one entry per CDR3 protein. This sample yields under 75,000 distinct CDR3 sequences, of which 8% to 9.5% are seen a single time; under 2.5% belongs to the top ten. The material was PBMCs, obtained at follow-up. Receptors originate from a female donor with early-stage non-small cell lung cancer. CDR3s include the opening cysteine and the closing phenylalanine or tryptophan. The D gene is left open where the match is weak. Clone size is not always given. Where it is, it says once, few, many or a class for expanded clones.

j_call clone_size v_call d_call cdr3_nt cdr3_aa
TRBJ1-1 few TRBV5-1 NA TGCGCCAGCAGCTTGGCTTCTACTGCGGGCACTGAAGCTTTCTTT CASSLASTAGTEAFF
TRBJ2-2 many TRBV7-9 TRBD2 TGTGCCAGCAGCTTCAAGCGGGGTAACACCGGGGAGCTGTTTTTT CASSFKRGNTGELFF
TRBJ2-2 many TRBV5-1 NA TGCGCCAGCAGCTCACCGTACACAATGAACACCGGGGAGCTGTTTTTT CASSSPYTMNTGELFF
TRBJ1-2 NA TRBV10-3 NA TGTGCCATCAAAGAGGAAGGACTGACCTTCTATGGCTACACCTTC CAIKEEGLTFYGYTF
TRBJ2-2 NA TRBV7-2 NA TGTGCCAGCGGCCTGACAGCGGATCCGAACACCGGGGAGCTGTTTTTT CASGLTADPNTGELFF
TRBJ2-6 many TRBV10-3 TRBD1 TGTGCCATCAGTCTCAACGGGGACAGCAACGTCCTGACTTTC CAISLNGDSNVLTF
TRBJ2-7 few TRBV7-9 NA TGTGCCAGCAGCTTAGCCGCCAGCTACGAGCAGTACTTC CASSLAASYEQYF
TRBJ2-1 many TRBV5-1 NA TGCGCCAGCAGCTTGGCGGGAGTAGACAATGAGCAGTTCTTC CASSLAGVDNEQFF
TRBJ2-1 few TRBV7-6 NA TGTGCCAGCAGCCTGGACAGCCTAACCCACAATGAGCAGTTCTTC CASSLDSLTHNEQFF
TRBJ1-2 many TRBV7-9 TRBD1 TGTGCCAGCAGCGCTGGACAGGGACATGGCTACACCTTC CASSAGQGHGYTF
TRBJ2-1 few TRBV4-2 NA TGTGCCAGCAGCCAAGAGTTTTTGGGCCAGAATGAGCAGTTCTTC CASSQEFLGQNEQFF
TRBJ2-5 many TRBV5-1 NA TGCGCCAGCAGTCTAGAAGGGGGAAAGACCCAGTACTTC CASSLEGGKTQYF
TRBJ2-7 many TRBV14 TRBD2 TGTGCCAGCAGCTCGCAGAGCGGGAGTTACGAGCAGTACTTC CASSSQSGSYEQYF
TRBJ1-2 many TRBV5-1 NA TGCGCCAGCAGCCCGTACCCCACCTACGATGGCTACACCTTC CASSPYPTYDGYTF
TRBJ2-7 many TRBV27 TRBD2 TGTGCCAGCAGTCCCGGACTAGCGGAACCCGGTGACTACGAGCAGTACTTC CASSPGLAEPGDYEQYF
TRBJ1-1 many TRBV27 NA TGTGCCAGCAGCCAAAAGGCGGCCCAGAACACTGAAGCTTTCTTT CASSQKAAQNTEAFF